This is a list of T cell receptor beta chains from one sample in a study of identical twins. A single record per CDR3 protein comes from TCRdb applying MiXCR to the 5' RACE reads. The table records about 220,000 distinct CDR3 sequences, 7.5% of them present only once. Another study also made use of these data, one on yellow fever vaccine responses in identical twins.

Sequencing input: memory (CD45RO+) T cells sorted from blood. The receptor source for this set is a woman younger than 35 in good health. CDR3s include the opening cysteine and the closing phenylalanine or tryptophan. Fields, in order: CDR3 protein, J gene, CDR3 length, V gene, clone size. Clone size is given for some rows only: seen once, a few or many times, or a class if the clone is expanded.

CDR3aa: CASSETTGYEQYF
j_gene: TRBJ2-7
len: 13
v_gene: TRBV10-2
abundance: -

CDR3aa: CATSRASGEYEQYF
j_gene: TRBJ2-7
len: 14
v_gene: TRBV6-1
abundance: -

CDR3aa: CASSSLPGQGYEQYF
j_gene: TRBJ2-7
len: 15
v_gene: TRBV5-1
abundance: few

CDR3aa: CSAEPGRDTQYF
j_gene: TRBJ2-3
len: 12
v_gene: TRBV20-1
abundance: few

CDR3aa: CASSEAWDGETQYF
j_gene: TRBJ2-5
len: 14
v_gene: TRBV2
abundance: many

CDR3aa: CASSQDLGTNYEQYF
j_gene: TRBJ2-7
len: 15
v_gene: TRBV14
abundance: few

CDR3aa: CASSLGGTGGNQPQHF
j_gene: TRBJ1-5
len: 16
v_gene: TRBV5-1
abundance: many

CDR3aa: CAISDNTGELFF
j_gene: TRBJ2-2
len: 12
v_gene: TRBV10-3
abundance: many

CDR3aa: CASSLEGDGYTF
j_gene: TRBJ1-2
len: 12
v_gene: TRBV11-2
abundance: few

CDR3aa: CASSLAGPGSPLHF
j_gene: TRBJ1-6
len: 14
v_gene: TRBV12-3/TRBV12-4
abundance: many

CDR3aa: CATSDSSGRALEETQYF
j_gene: TRBJ2-5
len: 17
v_gene: TRBV24-1
abundance: few

CDR3aa: CSARGREETEQYF
j_gene: TRBJ2-7
len: 13
v_gene: TRBV20-1
abundance: many

CDR3aa: CSARGAGRYF
j_gene: TRBJ2-7
len: 10
v_gene: TRBV20-1
abundance: many

CDR3aa: CSVGRGFGTEAFF
j_gene: TRBJ1-1
len: 13
v_gene: TRBV29-1
abundance: few

CDR3aa: CATARTGGANTEAFF
j_gene: TRBJ1-1
len: 15
v_gene: TRBV3-1
abundance: few

CDR3aa: CASSTPGQGLYEQYF
j_gene: TRBJ2-7
len: 15
v_gene: TRBV7-8
abundance: few

CDR3aa: CASSQDSGGAETQYF
j_gene: TRBJ2-5
len: 15
v_gene: TRBV4-3
abundance: many

CDR3aa: CASSSGRGGETQYF
j_gene: TRBJ2-5
len: 14
v_gene: TRBV5-1
abundance: few

CDR3aa: CAISEGTGPGANVLTF
j_gene: TRBJ2-6
len: 16
v_gene: TRBV10-3
abundance: -

CDR3aa: CASSLGDRGNQPQHF
j_gene: TRBJ1-5
len: 15
v_gene: TRBV7-8
abundance: many

CDR3aa: CSARGAGASYEQYF
j_gene: TRBJ2-7
len: 14
v_gene: TRBV20-1
abundance: few

CDR3aa: CAISEWSGTGLVEQFF
j_gene: TRBJ2-1
len: 16
v_gene: TRBV10-3
abundance: few

CDR3aa: CASSEGTSGYTGELFF
j_gene: TRBJ2-2
len: 16
v_gene: TRBV5-1
abundance: many

CDR3aa: CASSLDGAQADTQYF
j_gene: TRBJ2-3
len: 15
v_gene: TRBV5-1
abundance: many

CDR3aa: CASSISGRASYNEQFF
j_gene: TRBJ2-1
len: 16
v_gene: TRBV6-2/TRBV6-3
abundance: few

CDR3aa: CSAPDRVMMTPLHF
j_gene: TRBJ1-6
len: 14
v_gene: TRBV20-1
abundance: -

CDR3aa: CASSFRDRDYEQYF
j_gene: TRBJ2-7
len: 14
v_gene: TRBV7-8
abundance: -

CDR3aa: CASSSRDAGTQYF
j_gene: TRBJ2-5
len: 13
v_gene: TRBV7-9
abundance: -